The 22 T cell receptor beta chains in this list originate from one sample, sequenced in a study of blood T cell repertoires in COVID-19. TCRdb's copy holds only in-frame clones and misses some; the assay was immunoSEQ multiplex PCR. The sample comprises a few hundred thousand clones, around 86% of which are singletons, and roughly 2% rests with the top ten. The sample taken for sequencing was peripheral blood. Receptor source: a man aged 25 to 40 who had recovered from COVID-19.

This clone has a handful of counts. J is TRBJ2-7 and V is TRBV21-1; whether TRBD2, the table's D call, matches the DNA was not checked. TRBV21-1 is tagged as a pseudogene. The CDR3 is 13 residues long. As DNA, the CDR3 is TGTGCCAGCAGCACCCCGAGCTCCTACGAGCAGTACGTC. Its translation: CASSTPSSYEQYV.

CDR3 sequence reads: CASSSRAGYQETQYF. CDR3 sequence (DNA): TGTGCCAGCAGCAGTCGAGCGGGGTACCAAGAGACCCAGTACTTC. The chain carries TRBV5-6 and TRBJ2-5, with 7 bases matching TRBD2. The V segment lost 4 bases and the J segment 0 bases; nucleotides outside the gene matches: 6. This CDR3 is 15 amino acids long. The germline V gene has CDR1 SGHDT and CDR2 YYEEEE. Combining the CDR3 with reference TRBV5-6 and TRBJ2-5 gives the whole variable domain DAGVTQSPTHLIKTRGQQVTLRCSPKSGHDTVSWYQQALGQGPQFIFQYYEEEERQRGNFPDRFSGHQFPNYSSELNVNALLLGDSALYLCASSSRAGYQETQYFGPGTRLLVL.

The chain's CDR3 is CASGRGQGTEAFF. CDR3 coding DNA: TGTGCCAGCGGCCGAGGTCAGGGCACTGAAGCTTTCTTT. This chain links TRBV2 with TRBJ1-1, with a weak D call TRBD1 (5 bases). This CDR3 has 13 amino acids. The V gene lost 8 bases and the J gene lost 4 bases, with 14 bases spanning the gap. Germline lookup yields CDR1 SNHLY and CDR2 FYNNEI.

Here the CDR3 DNA reads TGTGCCAGCAGCCTCACAGGACTAGCGGGGTCACAAGAGACCCAGTACTTC. Translation gives CASSLTGLAGSQETQYF. The V gene is TRBV3-1 (or the pseudogene TRBV3-2), the J gene TRBJ2-5, with TRBD2 matching over 12 bases. The V gene end was trimmed by 4 bases and the J gene end by 2 bases; junction bases not matched to a gene: 8. The CDR3 spans 17 residues. CDR1 and CDR2 from the germline V gene are LGHDT and YNNKEL (reference sequence).

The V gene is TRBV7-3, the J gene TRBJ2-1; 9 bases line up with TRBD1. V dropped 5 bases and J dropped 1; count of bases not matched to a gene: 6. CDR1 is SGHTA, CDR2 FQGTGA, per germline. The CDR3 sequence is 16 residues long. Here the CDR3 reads CASSPQGAGSYNEQFF. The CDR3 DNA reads TGTGCCAGCAGCCCACAGGGGGCTGGTTCCTACAATGAGCAGTTCTTC.

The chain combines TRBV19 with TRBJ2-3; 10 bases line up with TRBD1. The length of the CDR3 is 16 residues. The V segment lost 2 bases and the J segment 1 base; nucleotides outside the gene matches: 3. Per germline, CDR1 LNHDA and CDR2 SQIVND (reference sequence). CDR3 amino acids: CASSIWTGGRTDTQYF. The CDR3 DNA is TGTGCCAGTAGTATATGGACAGGGGGTCGCACAGATACGCAGTATTTT.

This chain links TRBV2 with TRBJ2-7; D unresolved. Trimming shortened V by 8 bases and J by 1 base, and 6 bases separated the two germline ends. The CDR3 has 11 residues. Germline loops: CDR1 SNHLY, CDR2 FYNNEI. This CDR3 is CASGLSYEQYF. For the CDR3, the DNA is TGTGCCAGCGGGCTTTCCTACGAGCAGTACTTC.

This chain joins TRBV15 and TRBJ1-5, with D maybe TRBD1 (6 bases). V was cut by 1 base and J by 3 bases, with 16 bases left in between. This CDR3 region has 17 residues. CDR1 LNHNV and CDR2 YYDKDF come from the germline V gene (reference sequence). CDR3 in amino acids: CATSRGWDTRINQPQHF. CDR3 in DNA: TGTGCCACCAGCAGAGGATGGGACACGAGGATCAATCAGCCCCAGCATTTT.

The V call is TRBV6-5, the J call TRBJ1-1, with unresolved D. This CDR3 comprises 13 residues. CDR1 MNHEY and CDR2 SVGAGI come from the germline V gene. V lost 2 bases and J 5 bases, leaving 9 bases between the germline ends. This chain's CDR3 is CASSYREGTEAFF. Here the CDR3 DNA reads TGTGCCAGCAGTTACCGGGAGGGAACTGAAGCTTTCTTT.

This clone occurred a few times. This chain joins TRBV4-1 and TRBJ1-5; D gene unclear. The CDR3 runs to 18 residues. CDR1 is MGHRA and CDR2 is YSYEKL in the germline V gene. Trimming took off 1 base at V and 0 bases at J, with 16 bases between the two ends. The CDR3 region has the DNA TGCGCCAGCAGCCAAGGGGCCTTCGTTACAGCTAGCAATCAGCCCCAGCATTTT. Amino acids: CASSQGAFVTASNQPQHF.

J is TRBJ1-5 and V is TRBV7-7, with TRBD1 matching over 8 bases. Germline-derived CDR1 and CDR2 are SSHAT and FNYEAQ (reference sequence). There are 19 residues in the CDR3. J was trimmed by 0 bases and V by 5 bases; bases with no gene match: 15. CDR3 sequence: CASSLLTGQELLSNQPQHF. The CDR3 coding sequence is TGTGCCAGCAGCCTCCTCACGGGACAGGAGTTACTTAGCAATCAGCCCCAGCATTTT.

CDR3 nucleotides: TGTGCCAGCAGCTTAGAATACGCGGGGGGGCACAATGAGCAGTTCTTC. Translation gives CASSLEYAGGHNEQFF. This chain uses TRBV7-2 with TRBJ2-1, with 9 bases identical to TRBD2. CDR3 length: 16 amino acids. CDR1 and CDR2 from the germline V gene are SGHTA and FQGNSA. V trimming: 1 base; J trimming: 5 bases; junction bases outside the gene matches: 6.

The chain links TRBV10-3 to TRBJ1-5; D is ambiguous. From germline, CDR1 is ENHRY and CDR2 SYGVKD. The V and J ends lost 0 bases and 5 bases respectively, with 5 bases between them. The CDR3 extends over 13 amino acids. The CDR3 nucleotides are TGTGCCATCAGTGAGTCTACAGATCAGCCCCAGCATTTT. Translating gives CAISESTDQPQHF.

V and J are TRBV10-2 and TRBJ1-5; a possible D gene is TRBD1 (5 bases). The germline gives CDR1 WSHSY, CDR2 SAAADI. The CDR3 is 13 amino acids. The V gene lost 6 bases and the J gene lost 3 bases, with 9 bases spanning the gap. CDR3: CASRGQVNQPQHF. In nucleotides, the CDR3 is TGCGCCAGCAGGGGGCAGGTCAATCAGCCCCAGCATTTT.

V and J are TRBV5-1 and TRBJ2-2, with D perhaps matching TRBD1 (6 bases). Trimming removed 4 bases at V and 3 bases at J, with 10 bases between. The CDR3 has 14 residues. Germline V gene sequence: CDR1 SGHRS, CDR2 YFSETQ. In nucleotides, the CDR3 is TGCGCCAGCAGCCGACAGGAGTACACCGGGGAGCTGTTTTTT. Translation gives CASSRQEYTGELFF.

This chain's CDR3 is CASSHGLGQSYEQYF. In DNA, the CDR3 is TGTGCCAGCAGCCACGGACTTGGACAGTCGTACGAGCAGTACTTC. The chain recombines TRBV3-1 (or the pseudogene TRBV3-2) with TRBJ2-7, with D maybe TRBD1 (6 bases). Germline V gene lookup returns CDR1 LGHDT and CDR2 YNNKEL (reference sequence). V was cut by 3 bases and J by 4 bases, with 16 bases left in between. The CDR3 contains 15 residues.

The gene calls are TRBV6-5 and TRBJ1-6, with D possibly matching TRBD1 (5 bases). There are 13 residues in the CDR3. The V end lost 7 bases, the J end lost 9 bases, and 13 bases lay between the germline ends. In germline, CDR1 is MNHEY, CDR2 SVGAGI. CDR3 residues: CASMSGGSSPLHF. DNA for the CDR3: TGTGCCAGCATGTCTGGGGGGTCTTCACCCCTCCACTTT.

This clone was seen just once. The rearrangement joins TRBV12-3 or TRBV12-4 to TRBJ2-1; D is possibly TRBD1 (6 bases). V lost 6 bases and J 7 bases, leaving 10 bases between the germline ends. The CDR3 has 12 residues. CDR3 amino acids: CASSPGQNEQFF. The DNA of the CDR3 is TGTGCCAGCAGCCCGGGACAAAATGAGCAGTTCTTC.

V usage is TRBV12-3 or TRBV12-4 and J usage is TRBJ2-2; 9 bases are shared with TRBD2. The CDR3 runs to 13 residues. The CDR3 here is CAASGANTGELFF. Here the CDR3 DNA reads TGTGCGGCTAGCGGGGCGAACACCGGGGAGCTGTTTTTT.

The CDR3 bases are TGTGCCAGCAGGGAGGGGTCTGGAAACACCATATATTTT. It specifies CASREGSGNTIYF. The genes are TRBV12-3 or TRBV12-4 and TRBJ1-3; a possible D gene is TRBD1 (5 bases). The CDR3 spans 13 residues. Trimming removed 6 bases at V and 1 base at J, with 7 bases between.

Here the CDR3 reads CASSLGLAGGQETQYF. The DNA of the CDR3 is TGTGCCAGCAGCTTAGGACTAGCGGGGGGCCAAGAGACCCAGTACTTC. This sequence joins TRBV7-7 and TRBJ2-5; 13 bases are a match to TRBD2. Losses at the gene ends were 1 base for V and 1 base for J; bases not matched to a gene: 0. Germline CDR1 SSHAT, CDR2 FNYEAQ (reference sequence). The CDR3 has 16 amino acids.

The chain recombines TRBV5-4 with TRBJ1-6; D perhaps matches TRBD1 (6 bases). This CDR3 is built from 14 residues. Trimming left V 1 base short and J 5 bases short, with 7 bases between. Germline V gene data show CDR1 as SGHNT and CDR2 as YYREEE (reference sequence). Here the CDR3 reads CASSLSGDNSPLHF. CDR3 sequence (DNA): TGTGCCAGCAGCTTGTCAGGGGATAATTCACCCCTCCACTTT.